This T cell receptor (beta chain) is drawn from a study of T cell responses to AZD1222 COVID-19 vaccine. Study-level findings and limits: Just a handful of AZD1222 recipients were seropositive at baseline. Nearly half of unique spike-specific TCRs reportedly avoided B.1.351 and B.1.1.7 mutated regions.

V shed 5 bases, J shed 3 bases, and the junction held 5 bases outside the gene matches. Per germline, CDR1 MNHEY and CDR2 SVGAGI. This CDR3 is 14 amino acids long. Sequencing used immunoSEQ multiplex PCR; TCRdb keeps in-frame clones, though not all of them. The table lists over 100,000 clones, about 89% of them singletons. A word on this clone: Its specificity is unknown.

The receptor was derived from an adult in good health. This sample comprised peripheral blood, obtained on day 0 of AZD1222 vaccination. The chain couples TRBV6-5 to TRBJ2-7; TRBD1 matches at 9 bases. CDR3 sequence: CASSRGTGFYEQYF. The CDR3 DNA is TGTGCCAGCAGTCGAGGGACAGGGTTCTACGAGCAGTACTTC.